Listed here are 17 T cell receptor beta chains from one sample, sequenced in a study of cytomegalovirus exposure and HLA in healthy donors (dated by TCRdb to about 2017). Libraries came from the immunoSEQ multiplex PCR assay. The multiplex PCR relied on a mix of 60 forward primers for TCR Vbeta segments and 13 reverse primers for TCR Jbeta segments. Not all clones reach the TCRdb copy of this immuneACCESS table, which keeps in-frame sequences only. Checked studies attribute under half of the gap to unresolved V genes and leave the rest unexplained. Across this sample there are around 120,000 clones, with around 76% seen only once. Over 25% of the sample goes to the ten largest clones. Sequences were obtained from PBMCs. These receptors came from a man aged 60 to 69 in good health and CMV-seropositive.

The CDR3 coding sequence is TGTGCCAGCAACGTGGGAGGCCCTTACAATGAGCAGTTCTTC. Translating it yields CASNVGGPYNEQFF. The genes are TRBV6-6 and TRBJ2-1, with TRBD2 as a possible D gene (6 bases). The CDR3 loop spans 14 amino acids. The V end lost 7 bases, the J end lost 4 bases, and 14 bases lay between the germline ends. Germline V lookup: CDR1 MNHNY, CDR2 SVGAGI (reference sequence).

This rearrangement joins TRBV5-1 to TRBJ1-1; D not certain. Germline CDR1 is SGHRS and CDR2 is YFSETQ. CDR3 length: 15 residues. V lost 4 bases and J lost 0, with 13 bases in between. The CDR3 loop reads CASSLTGNMNTEAFF. The CDR3 nucleotides read TGCGCCAGCAGCCTGACGGGGAATATGAACACTGAAGCTTTCTTT.

The chain is built from TRBV19 and TRBJ2-2, with 9 bases aligning to TRBD1. Germline trimming cut 9 bases from V and 3 bases from J; bases unmatched to any gene: 5. The germline CDR1 and CDR2 sequences are LNHDA and SQIVND (reference sequence). The CDR3 totals 14 residues. The CDR3 bases are TGTGCCAGCTACAGGGGGCGAGACACCGGGGAGCTGTTTTTT. Translating gives CASYRGRDTGELFF.

This sequence joins TRBV15 and TRBJ1-5, with TRBD1 identical over 8 bases. This CDR3 is 18 amino acids long. Germline V gene sequence: CDR1 LNHNV, CDR2 YYDKDF (reference sequence). The ends lost 0 bases at V and 0 bases at J; junction bases unmatched: 7. DNA for the CDR3: TGTGCCACCAGCAGAGACCCCCCCGGACAGGGTAGCAATCAGCCCCAGCATTTT. Protein: CATSRDPPGQGSNQPQHF.

The chain combines TRBV25-1 with TRBJ2-1; 8 nucleotides agree with TRBD2. The CDR3 is 16 residues long. The J segment lost 3 bases and the V segment lost 1 base, leaving 5 bases of the junction unmatched. The germline CDR1 and CDR2 sequences are MGHDK and SYGVNS. The CDR3 spells CASSESGGEFYNEQFF. CDR3 nucleotide sequence: TGTGCCAGCAGTGAATCCGGGGGGGAGTTCTACAATGAGCAGTTCTTC.

The chain combines TRBV6-1 with TRBJ1-1; 11 nucleotides align to TRBD1. V gave up 1 base and J gave up 11 bases; unmatched junction bases: 6. CDR1 and CDR2 (germline): MNHNS, SASEGT. This CDR3 contains 14 residues. CDR3 sequence reads: CASSEGTGGWWAFF. DNA for the CDR3: TGTGCCAGCAGTGAAGGGACAGGGGGCTGGTGGGCTTTCTTT.

The chain has TRBV30 and TRBJ1-6; D uncertain. The V end lost 0 bases, the J end lost 8 bases, and 17 bases lay between the germline ends. Germline CDR1 GTSNPN, CDR2 SVGIG (reference sequence). The CDR3 runs to 16 residues. The CDR3, as DNA: TGTGCCTGGAGTGTACAACCCAATACACGGGATTCACCCCTCCACTTT. Protein: CAWSVQPNTRDSPLHF. The variable domain in full, with the rest retrieved from reference TRBV30 and TRBJ1-6, is SQTIHQWPATLVQPVGSPLSLECTVEGTSNPNLYWYRQAAGRGLQLLFYSVGIGQISSEVPQNLSASRPQDRQFILSSKKLLLSDSGFYLCAWSVQPNTRDSPLHFGNGTRLTVT.

The rearrangement uses TRBV4-2 and TRBJ1-5, with 9 bases lining up with TRBD1. CDR1 is LGHNA, CDR2 YNFKEQ, per germline. V shed 4 bases and J 6 bases; nucleotides not matched to a gene: 10. The CDR3 sequence is 16 residues long. CDR3 coding DNA: TGTGCCAGCAGCCCAGAAGGACAGGGGTCAAGTCAGCCCCAGCATTTT. It translates to CASSPEGQGSSQPQHF.

This chain links TRBV2 with TRBJ2-1; D is unclear. Trimming stripped 6 bases from V and 4 bases from J, with 10 bases between. This CDR3 has 13 residues. Germline CDR1 reads SNHLY; CDR2 reads FYNNEI. The CDR3 DNA reads as TGTGCCAGCAGAATCACTGTTTACAATGAGCAGTTCTTC. As protein: CASRITVYNEQFF.

The V and J genes are TRBV6-1 and TRBJ1-1; a weak D match, TRBD1 (6 bases). Germline V gene data show CDR1 as MNHNS and CDR2 as SASEGT. Trimming stripped 3 bases from V and 4 bases from J, with 9 bases between. CDR3 size: 13 residues. In DNA, the CDR3 is TGTGCCAGCAGTGAGGGGGCCGCCACTGAAGCTTTCTTT. Translation gives CASSEGAATEAFF.

This rearrangement joins TRBV11-1 to TRBJ1-1; 8 nucleotides line up with TRBD1. J lost 6 bases, V lost 5 bases, and 8 bases had no gene match. The CDR3 is 14 amino acids. CDR1 is SGHAT, CDR2 FQDESV, per germline (reference sequence). This CDR3 reads CASSLYLQGAEAFF. CDR3 sequence (DNA): TGTGCCAGCAGCCTATACTTACAGGGGGCTGAAGCTTTCTTT.

The chain couples TRBV19 to TRBJ2-6; 7 bases line up with TRBD2. The CDR3 consists of 19 residues. The ends lost 3 bases at V and 0 bases at J; junction bases unmatched: 11. Germline V lookup: CDR1 LNHDA, CDR2 SQIVND (reference sequence). The CDR3 loop is CASSISPGGAISGANVLTF. CDR3 DNA: TGTGCCAGTAGTATCTCTCCGGGGGGAGCAATCTCTGGGGCCAACGTCCTGACTTTC.

As concerns this clone: This specimen includes other DNA sequences encoding the same CDR3. The CDR3: CASSTGGFYEQYF. Written as DNA, the CDR3 is TGTGCCAGCAGTACAGGGGGCTTTTACGAGCAGTACTTC. This chain connects TRBV7-9 to TRBJ2-7; 9 bases fit TRBD1. J lost 4 bases, V lost 6 bases, and 4 bases had no gene match. The CDR3 spans 13 residues. Germline CDR1 SEHNR, CDR2 FQNEAQ (reference sequence).

V usage is TRBV27 and J usage is TRBJ2-7; 7 bases are shared with TRBD1. The CDR3 sequence is 15 residues long. The trim removed 4 bases at V and 5 bases at J, leaving 11 bases unmatched. The germline V gene has CDR1 MNHEY and CDR2 SMNVEV (reference sequence). The CDR3 coding sequence is TGTGCCAGCAGTTCCACCGACAGGGTCAGCCACGAGCAGTACTTC. Translated, it gives CASSSTDRVSHEQYF.

The chain has TRBV5-1 and TRBJ2-7, with TRBD1 identical over 9 bases. Trimming at V came to 4 bases and at J to 5 bases, leaving 7 bases not matched to a gene. The CDR3 is made up of 14 amino acids. From germline, CDR1 is SGHRS and CDR2 YFSETQ. The CDR3: CASSRGDRGDEQYF. In DNA, the CDR3 is TGCGCCAGCAGCCGAGGCGACAGGGGGGACGAGCAGTACTTC.

V gene TRBV29-1 combines with J gene TRBJ1-2; 7 bases are a match to TRBD1. J was trimmed by 4 bases and V by 6 bases; bases with no gene match: 8. The CDR3 length is 13 residues. CDR1 and CDR2 from the germline V gene are SQVTM and ANQGSEA. The CDR3 spells CSVSTGSGYGYTF. CDR3 sequence (DNA): TGCAGCGTCTCGACAGGGTCGGGCTATGGCTACACCTTC.

This clone came up a few times. The chain couples TRBV5-1 to TRBJ2-1; the match to TRBD2 covers 14 bases. CDR3 size: 16 residues. V lost 0 bases, J lost 9 bases, and 5 bases stayed unmatched. CDR1 and CDR2 (germline): SGHRS, YFSETQ. The CDR3 region has the DNA TGCGCCAGCAGCTTGGGACTAGCGGGAGGGCGGTCTGAGCAGTTCTTC. Translated: CASSLGLAGGRSEQFF.